The 10 T cell receptor beta chains reported below all come from one sample, sequenced in a study of blood T cell repertoires in COVID-19. The method was immunoSEQ multiplex PCR; TCRdb's version includes in-frame clones alone and lacks a portion of them. This table has roughly 430,000 clones, around 90% appearing once. Sequencing was carried out using PBMCs or T cells enriched from blood (not recorded which). The receptor set was obtained from a woman aged 40 to 50 with acute COVID-19.

V gene TRBV2 combines with J gene TRBJ2-7; 11 bases fit TRBD1. There are 14 residues in the CDR3. V trimming: 6 bases; J trimming: 6 bases; junction bases outside the gene matches: 7. Germline values: CDR1 SNHLY, CDR2 FYNNEI. The chain's CDR3 is CASSIRDRGFEQYF. DNA of the CDR3: TGTGCCAGCAGCATCCGGGACAGGGGGTTCGAGCAGTACTTC.

The V and J genes are TRBV15 and TRBJ1-2, with D possibly TRBD1 on 5 matching bases. The CDR3 is 14 amino acids. V lost 0 bases to trimming and J lost 2 bases, with 7 bases between them. Germline V gene sequence: CDR1 LNHNV, CDR2 YYDKDF (reference sequence). The CDR3, as DNA: TGTGCCACCAGCAGAGACAGGGCCAACTATGGCTACACCTTC. This sequence encodes CATSRDRANYGYTF.

The chain carries TRBV10-3 and TRBJ1-4; D gene ambiguous. Trimming removed 0 bases at V and 5 bases at J, with 13 bases between. Germline values: CDR1 ENHRY, CDR2 SYGVKD. The CDR3 spans 16 residues. CDR3 region: CAISESTGSPNEKLFF. In nucleotides, the CDR3 is TGTGCCATCAGTGAGTCGACTGGCAGCCCAAATGAAAAACTGTTTTTT.

This sequence joins TRBV5-6 and TRBJ1-2; the D gene is possibly TRBD1 (6 bases). CDR1 and CDR2 (germline): SGHDT, YYEEEE. V lost 5 bases and J 6 bases, leaving 14 bases between the germline ends. The CDR3 sequence is 13 residues long. The DNA for the CDR3 is TGTGCCAGCAGTGACGGGACACCCAATGGCTACACCTTC. This gives the protein CASSDGTPNGYTF.

This clone has only one observation. The chain employs TRBV5-6 and TRBJ2-5; TRBD1 is a possible D gene (7 bases). From germline, CDR1 is SGHDT and CDR2 YYEEEE. The V gene lost 5 bases and the J gene lost 5 bases, with 19 bases spanning the gap. The CDR3 runs 15 residues. The CDR3 DNA sequence: TGTGCCAGCAGGAGACAGGGCATAGGGGGGGAGACCCAGTACTTC. It translates to CASRRQGIGGETQYF.

The chain employs TRBV6-5 and TRBJ2-7, with TRBD1 matching over 10 bases. The trim removed 6 bases at V and 0 bases at J, leaving 2 bases unmatched. The CDR3 loop spans 14 amino acids. Looked up from germline, CDR1 is MNHEY and CDR2 is SVGAGI. The CDR3: CASSRTGGSYEQYF. Written as DNA, the CDR3 is TGTGCCAGCAGCCGGACAGGGGGCTCCTACGAGCAGTACTTC.

J is TRBJ2-7 and V is TRBV5-4; perhaps TRBD1 as D (6 bases). The V and J ends lost 4 bases and 6 bases respectively, with 20 bases between them. This CDR3 is 15 amino acids long. Germline CDR1 SGHNT, CDR2 YYREEE (reference sequence). CDR3 sequence: CASSTATGIRAEQYF. CDR3 coding DNA: TGTGCCAGCAGCACAGCCACAGGGATTCGCGCCGAGCAGTACTTC.

The CDR3 is CASSQGHGSSYEQYF. CDR3 sequence (DNA): TGCGCCAGCAGTCAAGGACACGGTAGCTCCTACGAGCAGTACTTC. The chain employs TRBV23-1 and TRBJ2-7, with a tentative D call TRBD1 (5 bases). TRBV23-1 is reported as an ORF; its role is uncertain. The CDR3 loop spans 15 amino acids. V was clipped by 2 bases and J by 0 bases, with 11 bases between them.

This sequence joins TRBV7-9 and TRBJ1-1; D uncertain. The germline gives CDR1 SEHNR, CDR2 FQNEAQ (reference sequence). This CDR3 contains 15 residues. Between the trimmed V and J ends, which lost 5 bases and 1 base, there was a span of 14 bases. The CDR3 DNA is TGTGCCAGCAGCCCTTACCAGACGGGGAACACTGAAGCTTTCTTT. Translated: CASSPYQTGNTEAFF.

V usage is TRBV7-8 and J usage is TRBJ1-4, with 10 nucleotides matching TRBD1. J was trimmed by 8 bases and V by 5 bases; bases with no gene match: 11. Germline V CDR1 and CDR2: SGHVS, FQNEAQ. The CDR3 totals 16 residues. The CDR3 reads CASSRRTGQGPEKLFF. As DNA, the CDR3 is TGTGCCAGCAGCCGCAGAACGGGACAGGGGCCCGAAAAACTGTTTTTT.